This is a list of T cell receptor beta chains from one sample in a study of T-cell reconstitution after alpha-beta-depleted transplantation in children. TCRdb used MiXCR to reprocess the PCR reads, holding one entry per CDR3 protein. The sample consists of 90,000 to 130,000 distinct CDR3 sequences, about 9.4% of them appearing once. The starting material was PBMCs, obtained before TCRalphabeta/CD19-depleted stem cell transplant. These receptors originate from a boy aged 2 to 9 with acute lymphoblastic leukemia, due to receive a stem cell transplant. Both conserved end residues are part of each CDR3. The D gene is left open where the match is weak. Size is stated for part of the rows, as once, few or many counts, or as a class when the clone is expanded.

cdr3_nt cdr3_aa clone_size j_call v_call cdr3_length d_call
TGTGCCAGCAGCTTGGGCTTTAATGAAAAACTGTTTTTT CASSLGFNEKLFF . TRBJ1-4 TRBV5-8 13 .
TGCGCCAGCAGCTTGGCCGGGGTAGAGACCCAGTACTTC CASSLAGVETQYF . TRBJ2-5 TRBV5-1 13 .
TGTGCCAGTAGTGGGGCTAGCGGTAACTACGAGCAGTACTTC CASSGASGNYEQYF few TRBJ2-7 TRBV19 14 TRBD2
TGTGCCAGCAGCCTCCTTGGACCCGTCACCGGGGAGCTGTTTTTT CASSLLGPVTGELFF few TRBJ2-2 TRBV5-6 15 .
TGTGCCAGCAGTTACAGGGGCAGCACAGATACGCAGTATTTT CASSYRGSTDTQYF many TRBJ2-3 TRBV5-4 14 TRBD1
TGTGCCAGTAGTATAGTCCTTGGAGGGGCCCCTAACACAGATACGCAGTATTTT CASSIVLGGAPNTDTQYF . TRBJ2-3 TRBV19 18 .
TGCAGTGCTACAGATGTCACCTACGAGCAGTACTTC CSATDVTYEQYF many TRBJ2-7 TRBV20-1 12 .
TGCAGCGTTGTACAGGGGAACACTGAAGCTTTCTTT CSVVQGNTEAFF . TRBJ1-1 TRBV29-1 12 .
TGCGCCAGCAGCTTACCGGACAGGGCAGATACGCAGTATTTT CASSLPDRADTQYF many TRBJ2-3 TRBV5-1 14 TRBD1
TGTGCCAGCAGCTTGCTGGGCGGGGGCCTGAACAATGAGCAGTTCTTC CASSLLGGGLNNEQFF many TRBJ2-1 TRBV5-5 16 .
TGCGCCAGCAGCTTGAGGGGGGACAGGGGTCATGAGCAGTTCTTC CASSLRGDRGHEQFF many TRBJ2-1 TRBV5-1 15 TRBD1
TGCGCCAGCAGCGCACCTAGCGGGGCGCACAATGAGCAGTTCTTC CASSAPSGAHNEQFF few TRBJ2-1 TRBV5-1 15 TRBD2
TGTGCCAGCAGCTTGGACTACTCGGCATCCGGGGCCAACGTCCTGACTTTC CASSLDYSASGANVLTF many TRBJ2-6 TRBV5-5 17 .
TGTGCCAGCAGTGTGGAAGTGAGGGGCCGGGAGTATCGAGATACGCAGTATTTT CASSVEVRGREYRDTQYF few TRBJ2-3 TRBV2 18 .
TGTGCCAGCAGTGATCAGGAATACGAGCAGTACTTC CASSDQEYEQYF few TRBJ2-7 TRBV6-1 12 .
TGCGCCAGCAGCTCATTACTGCAGGGGGCGCCGGATACGCAGTATTTT CASSSLLQGAPDTQYF few TRBJ2-3 TRBV5-1 16 TRBD1
TGTGCCAGCTCCCGAAGGGGCGCCACAGATACGCAGTATTTT CASSRRGATDTQYF . TRBJ2-3 TRBV18 14 .
TGTGCCAGCAGCAACCCCTGGGCAGGGAACTACGAGCAGTACTTC CASSNPWAGNYEQYF . TRBJ2-7 TRBV7-2 15 .
TGTGCCAGCAGTTTAAGGGCTGGCTCCAGCACAGATACGCAGTATTTT CASSLRAGSSTDTQYF . TRBJ2-3 TRBV28 16 .
TGTGCCAGCAGCTTAACGCTAGCGGGCGCGCTGAAACGTGATACGCAGTATTTT CASSLTLAGALKRDTQYF many TRBJ2-3 TRBV7-2 18 TRBD2
TGTGCCAGCAGCCTGCCGACAGGGCGGAGCACTGAAGCTTTCTTT CASSLPTGRSTEAFF . TRBJ1-1 TRBV28 15 TRBD1
TGTGCCAGCTCTCGGGGAAGAGGGACTAGCGGTACCGCTAGCACAGATACGCAGTATTTT CASSRGRGTSGTASTDTQYF . TRBJ2-3 TRBV25-1 20 TRBD2
TGTGCCAGCAGCATCCGGGCCAGGGGGAACAATGAGCAGTTCTTC CASSIRARGNNEQFF few TRBJ2-1 TRBV5-5 15 TRBD1
TGTGCCAGCTCACCCCGGCGGGGGGGCGCCGGCTACACCTTC CASSPRRGGAGYTF few TRBJ1-2 TRBV18 14 .
TGTGCCAGCAGCTTGGAGGGGTTGGCCAAAAACATTCAGTACTTC CASSLEGLAKNIQYF many TRBJ2-4 TRBV7-8 15 .
TGTGCCAGCAGTTTAGCTACAGGGGTAGTCGCTTTCTTT CASSLATGVVAFF many TRBJ1-1 TRBV12-3/TRBV12-4 13 TRBD1
TGTGCCACCCGCTCGGACAGCGCTATGAACACCGGGGAGCTGTTTTTT CATRSDSAMNTGELFF . TRBJ2-2 TRBV27 16 .
TGTGCCAGCAGCTTAGGTAACAGGGGAAACTACGAGCAGTACTTC CASSLGNRGNYEQYF . TRBJ2-7 TRBV11-2 15 TRBD1
TGTGCCACCAGGACAGGGTCGGGCACAGATACGCAGTATTTT CATRTGSGTDTQYF . TRBJ2-3 TRBV24-1 14 TRBD1
TGTGCCAGCAGTGAAGATCTGGGGGGGACAGGGAGAATCCAGCAGTACTTC CASSEDLGGTGRIQQYF . TRBJ2-7 TRBV6-1 17 TRBD1
TGTGCCAGCAGTTATCTCAACACTGAAGCTTTCTTT CASSYLNTEAFF few TRBJ1-1 TRBV6-6 12 .
TGTGCCAGCAGCTCCTCGTTTGTCTGGTACTTC CASSSSFVWYF few TRBJ2-7 TRBV7-9 11 .
TGCGCCAGCAGCCCGGCCGGGACAGTTTATAATTCACCCCTCCACTTT CASSPAGTVYNSPLHF few TRBJ1-6 TRBV5-1 16 TRBD1
TGTGCCAGCCTTCGGGACGCCGACAATCAGCCCCAGCATTTT CASLRDADNQPQHF . TRBJ1-5 TRBV28 14 .
TGTGCCAGCAGTCCCTTGAGGGGACAGAGCGACGAGCAGTACTTC CASSPLRGQSDEQYF . TRBJ2-7 TRBV6-1 15 TRBD1
TGCGCCAGCAGCTTGGTCCCTAGCGGGATTCCAGATACGCAGTATTTT CASSLVPSGIPDTQYF . TRBJ2-3 TRBV5-1 16 TRBD2
TGTGCCAGCTCACCCCTAGCGATCAGCTCCTACAATGAGCAGTTCTTC CASSPLAISSYNEQFF . TRBJ2-1 TRBV18 16 .
TGTGCCAGCAGCTCCCGGGACTCCGGTGGAGCAAATACGCAGTATTTT CASSSRDSGGANTQYF many TRBJ2-3 TRBV7-9 16 .
TGTGCCAGCAGCGCCCGGACTAGCAGGCTACCACAGAATACGCAGTATTTT CASSARTSRLPQNTQYF few TRBJ2-3 TRBV7-2 17 TRBD2
TGTGCCAGCAGCTTGGCTAGCGGGGTGACCTACGAGCAGTACTTC CASSLASGVTYEQYF few TRBJ2-7 TRBV11-2 15 TRBD2
TGTGCCAGCAGCTTTGAATCGGGATTCTCCCCTTCAACCTACGAGCAGTACTTC CASSFESGFSPSTYEQYF . TRBJ2-7 TRBV5-6 18 .
TGCAGTGCTAGTTATCGACAGGGGAGGACTGAAGCTTTCTTT CSASYRQGRTEAFF . TRBJ1-1 TRBV20-1 14 TRBD1
TGTGCCATCAGTGAAGGAGGGTCGGTCTACGAGCAGTACTTC CAISEGGSVYEQYF many TRBJ2-7 TRBV10-3 14 .
TGCAGTGCCTCCCAACCGGCTAGCGGGAGATTGGGCTACGAGCAGTACTTC CSASQPASGRLGYEQYF few TRBJ2-7 TRBV20-1 17 TRBD2
TGCGCCAGCAGCCCGGGACTAGCGGGGCTAAGCTCCTACAATGAGCAGTTCTTC CASSPGLAGLSSYNEQFF few TRBJ2-1 TRBV5-1 18 TRBD2
TGCAGTGCTAGAGGTAGCGTCTCCTACGAGCAGTACTTC CSARGSVSYEQYF medium-sized TRBJ2-7 TRBV20-1 13 .